This TCR beta chain stems from a study of cytomegalovirus exposure and HLA in healthy donors. Across the whole study: A later analysis reported the 120 or so validation repertoires used the same platform as the approximately 650 first-cohort repertoires. Study results and limitations: Most TCR sequences showed up rarely, but some public TCRs showed up in many donors. In the 95 to 150 validation repertoires, approximately 93% of cluster scores exceeded 0, per a later analysis. Investigators reported some 150 TCR beta chains as tied to cytomegalovirus.

As for this clone: As yet, its antigen is unknown.

TCRdb keeps only in-frame clones here, not all; method: immunoSEQ multiplex PCR. Here the sample spans 250,000 to 400,000 clones, roughly 88% being singletons. V was clipped by 3 bases and J by 4 bases, with 24 bases between them. Germline V gives CDR1 GTSNPN, CDR2 SVGIG (reference sequence). CDR3 length: 17 amino acids. The genes are TRBV30 and TRBJ1-2; possibly TRBD1 for D (5 bases). The source is a man aged 25-45 years in good health and CMV-seronegative. Sequences were obtained from PBMCs. The CDR3 region is CAWSNGTGGGGTYGYTF. The CDR3 nucleotides read TGTGCCTGGAGCAACGGGACCGGGGGAGGAGGTACCTATGGCTACACCTTC.